The 18 T cell receptor beta chains listed next were all sequenced from one sample in a study of tumor and adjacent non-tumor tissue in lung cancer. Three rounds of nested PCR, following a modified ARM-PCR protocol, produced the TCRbeta library. TCRdb itself ran the multiplex PCR reads through MiXCR, one entry per CDR3 protein. The top ten clones hold about 30% of a sample with about 75,000 distinct CDR3 sequences, around 70% of them seen once. RNA was extracted from bulk tissue without any cell sorting. The normal lung tissue was taken more than 3 cm from the tumor edge. The sequencing input was distant non-tumor lung tissue. These receptors were obtained from a woman aged 50 to 60 with non-small cell lung cancer.

Of note for this clonotype: Germline and junction disagree at one end, which may indicate a read error. V usage is TRBV6-5 and J usage is TRBJ2-2; 7 positions agree with TRBD1. Germline CDR1 MNHEY, CDR2 SVGAGI. The CDR3 spans 17 residues. The CDR3 sequence: CDSRIRLGTENAGELFF. DNA for the CDR3: TGTGACAGCAGAATAAGGCTGGGGACAGAAAACGCCGGGGAGCTGTTTTTT.

Comments on this clonotype: Germline is not matched at one junction end, which may reflect a read error. The chain joins TRBV4-1 to TRBJ2-2, with D perhaps assigned TRBD1 or TRBD2 (5 bases each). Germline assignment: CDR1 MGHRA and CDR2 YSYEKL. The CDR3 extends over 14 amino acids. The CDR3 DNA is TGCGCCAGCGGCCATGAGGGGTTCACCGGGGAGCTGTTTTTT. Residues: CASGHEGFTGELFF.

This clonotype was counted at least ten times. The gene calls are TRBV30 and TRBJ2-7; TRBD2 matches 7 bases. V trimming: 4 bases; J trimming: 4 bases; junction bases outside the gene matches: 13. CDR1 is GTSNPN and CDR2 is SVGIG in the germline V gene (reference sequence). This CDR3 is built from 15 residues. Written as DNA, the CDR3 is TGTGCCTGGACCCCCGGGACCGGGCGGGGGTACGAGCAGTACTTC. It is translated as CAWTPGTGRGYEQYF. Variable domain in full (rest from reference TRBV30 and TRBJ2-7): SQTIHQWPATLVQPVGSPLSLECTVEGTSNPNLYWYRQAAGRGLQLLFYSVGIGQISSEVPQNLSASRPQDRQFILSSKKLLLSDSGFYLCAWTPGTGRGYEQYFGPGTRLTVT.

This clonotype was seen repeatedly, ten times or more. This chain uses TRBV20-1 with TRBJ2-5; D remains unclear. The CDR3 is made up of 11 amino acids. V was trimmed by 5 bases and J by 2 bases, leaving 6 bases between them. Germline CDR1 DFQATT, CDR2 SNEGSKA (reference sequence). Written as DNA, the CDR3 is TGCAGTGCTCCATCACAAGAGACCCAGTACTTC. Translating gives CSAPSQETQYF.

A word on this clonotype: Since the CDR3 does not end with the conserved phenylalanine or tryptophan, this likely comes from a read error. The V and J genes are TRBV11-2 and TRBJ2-7, with 7 bases identical to TRBD2. V gave up 1 base and J gave up 6 bases; unmatched junction bases: 9. The V gene's germline CDR1 is SGHAT and CDR2 FQNNGV. The CDR3 contains 15 residues. In nucleotides, the CDR3 is TGTGCCAGCAGCTTAGTAGCGGGCAAGAGGGGCGAGCAGTACCTC. Amino acid sequence: CASSLVAGKRGEQYL.

Worth noting for this clonotype: A junction boundary mismatches the germline segment, possibly from a read error. This chain uses TRBV11-2 with TRBJ2-7, with 12 bases aligning to TRBD2. CDR3 length: 14 amino acids. Looked up from germline, CDR1 is SGHAT and CDR2 is FQNNGV. The CDR3 protein is CASGLLAGGYGLYF. In nucleotides, the CDR3 is TGTGCCAGCGGCTTACTAGCGGGAGGCTACGGGCTGTACTTC.

In regard to this clonotype: One junction end does not reproduce the germline sequence, and a read error may be involved. The CDR3 bases are TGTGTCAGCAGCTTAGAGCCAGGGAGCGGCTGCACTTTC. Encoded protein: CVSSLEPGSGCTF. V is TRBV11-2 and J is TRBJ1-2; the D gene is possibly TRBD1 (5 bases). Germline V gene lookup returns CDR1 SGHAT and CDR2 FQNNGV. The CDR3 is 13 amino acids.

Turning to this clonotype: The junction and the germline gene differ at one end; a read error may be behind it. J is TRBJ1-1 and V is TRBV20-1; possible D gene TRBD1, 5 bases. The CDR3 runs to 13 residues. CDR1 and CDR2 from the germline V gene are DFQATT and SNEGSKA (reference sequence). The CDR3 is CTAREGAWTEAFF. CDR3 coding DNA: TGCACTGCTAGAGAAGGGGCATGGACTGAAGCTTTCTTT.

The rearrangement uses TRBV20-1 and TRBJ2-1; the D is unclear. V was clipped by 1 base and J by 14 bases, with 21 bases between them. Germline V CDR1 and CDR2: DFQATT, SNEGSKA (reference sequence). The CDR3 has 14 residues. The CDR3 region is CSARVGGGDNEKFF. CDR3 in DNA: TGCAGTGCTAGAGTCGGCGGCGGTGACAATGAAAAGTTCTTC.

Regarding this clonotype: At one end the junction does not follow the germline gene, possibly because of a read error. The chain links TRBV12-3 or TRBV12-4 to TRBJ2-3; tentative D call: TRBD2 (5 bases). The CDR3 contains 16 residues. The CDR3 nucleotides read TGTGCCAGCAGTTTAAGGCGCGGGCGTGGCACGGATACGCAGTATTTT. Protein product: CASSLRRGRGTDTQYF.

This clonotype has a count of ten or more. The chain combines TRBV10-3 with TRBJ2-7; TRBD1 matches at 9 bases. This CDR3 is built from 13 residues. Germline V gene lookup returns CDR1 ENHRY and CDR2 SYGVKD. J lost 3 bases, V lost 6 bases, and 3 bases had no gene match. DNA for the CDR3: TGTGCCATCAGCCCGGGACAGGGCTACGAGCAGTACTTC. Translated, it gives CAISPGQGYEQYF.

V usage is TRBV6-1 and J usage is TRBJ2-3, with D tentatively TRBD2 (6 bases). V was shortened by 2 bases and J by 4 bases, with 16 bases between the two germline ends. CDR1 is MNHNS and CDR2 is SASEGT in the germline V gene. The CDR3 sequence is 16 residues long. This chain's CDR3 is CASSERDGSASDTQYF. For the CDR3, the DNA is TGTGCCAGCAGTGAAAGAGACGGGAGCGCCTCAGATACGCAGTATTTT.

In its sample, this clonotype was seen many times. The V call is TRBV28, the J call TRBJ2-4, with TRBD2 identical over 9 bases. V lost 1 base to trimming and J lost 7 bases; unmatched junction nucleotides: 2. The germline CDR1 and CDR2 sequences are MDHEN and SYDVKM. This CDR3 spans 14 amino acids. In DNA, the CDR3 is TGTGCCAGCAGTTTATTAGCGGGAGTGAACATTCAGTACTTC. Translation: CASSLLAGVNIQYF.

Worth noting for this clonotype: A read error may account for a junction end that differs from germline. V gene TRBV6-1 combines with J gene TRBJ2-1; D ambiguous. CDR3 size: 15 residues. Germline V CDR1 and CDR2: MNHNS, SASEGT. CDR3 nucleotide sequence: TGTGCCAGCTGTGAAGGTGGCGCACCGAGCAGTGAGCAGTTCTTC. As protein: CASCEGGAPSSEQFF.

About this clonotype itself: A much larger clone lies a single base off, so this may be a read error. V is TRBV20-1 and J is TRBJ1-5, with TRBD1 identical over 9 bases. The CDR3 has 14 amino acids. Germline V CDR1 and CDR2: DFQATT, SNEGSKA (reference sequence). The CDR3 spells CGARTGVSNQPQHF. DNA of the CDR3: TGCGGTGCTCGGACAGGGGTAAGCAATCAGCCCCAGCATTTT.

This clonotype was seen only a few times. The chain uses TRBV6-2 or TRBV6-3 and TRBJ1-2, with 9 bases matching TRBD1. Per the germline V gene, CDR1 is MNHEY and CDR2 is SVGEGT. There are 14 residues in the CDR3. CDR3 in amino acids: CASSRGQGHDGYTF. CDR3 sequence (DNA): TGTGCTAGTAGCCGCGGACAGGGGCATGATGGCTACACCTTC.

Notes on this clonotype: An end of the junction does not agree with germline; a read error may underlie this. This rearrangement joins TRBV7-9 to TRBJ1-1; 10 bases align to TRBD1. This CDR3 comprises 16 residues. CDR1 and CDR2 from the germline V gene are SEHNR and FQNEAQ (reference sequence). CDR3 loop: CTSSYTRDRGPTEAFF. The CDR3, as DNA: TGTACCAGCAGCTACACCCGGGACAGGGGACCCACTGAAGCTTTCTTT. Full variable domain (outside the CDR3, taken from reference TRBV7-9 and TRBJ1-1): DTGVSQNPRHKITKRGQNVTFRCDPISEHNRLYWYRQTLGQGPEFLTYFQNEAQLEKSRLLSDRFSAERPKGSFSTLEIQRTEQGDSAMYLCTSSYTRDRGPTEAFFGQGTRLTVV.

Points on this clonotype: One base away lies a much larger clone, so this may be a sequencing read error. The CDR3 does not close with the conserved phenylalanine or tryptophan, likely indicating a read error. The chain recombines TRBV20-1 with TRBJ2-1; TRBD1 is a possible D gene (6 bases). V was cut by 3 bases and J by 2 bases, with 14 bases left in between. Per the germline V gene, CDR1 is DFQATT and CDR2 is SNEGSKA (reference sequence). This CDR3 spans 15 amino acids. The CDR3, as DNA: TGCAGTGCTAGGGCGCAGGGGACAACCTACAATGAGCAGTTCTAC. Protein: CSARAQGTTYNEQFY.